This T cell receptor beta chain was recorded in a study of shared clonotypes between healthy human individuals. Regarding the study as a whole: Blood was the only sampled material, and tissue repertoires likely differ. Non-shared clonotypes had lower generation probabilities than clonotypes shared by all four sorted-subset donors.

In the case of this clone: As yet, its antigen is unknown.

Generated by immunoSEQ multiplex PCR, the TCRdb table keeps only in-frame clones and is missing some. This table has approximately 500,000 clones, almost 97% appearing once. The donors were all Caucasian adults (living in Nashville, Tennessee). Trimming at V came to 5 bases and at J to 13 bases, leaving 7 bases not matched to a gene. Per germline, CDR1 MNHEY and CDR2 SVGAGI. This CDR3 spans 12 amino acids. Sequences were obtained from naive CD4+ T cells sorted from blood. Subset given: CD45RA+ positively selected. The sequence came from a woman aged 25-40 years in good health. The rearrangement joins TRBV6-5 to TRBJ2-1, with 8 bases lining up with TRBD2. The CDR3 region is CASSKSGGIQFF. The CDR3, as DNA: TGTGCCAGCAGTAAAAGCGGGGGAATCCAGTTCTTC.